This T cell receptor beta chain was sequenced during a study of shared clonotypes between healthy human individuals. Overall study results and limits: Clonotype sharing levels among donors were expected to vary with sequencing depth.

Libraries were prepared by immunoSEQ multiplex PCR; TCRdb keeps only in-frame clonotypes and omits some of them. The sample holds 550,000 to 700,000 clones, roughly 72% seen once. For this clone: Its antigen is currently unknown.

Per germline, CDR1 LNHDA and CDR2 SQIVND (reference sequence). The CDR3 runs to 13 residues. The V gene lost 6 bases and the J gene lost 10 bases, with 16 bases spanning the gap. The chain carries TRBV19 and TRBJ2-1; either TRBD1 or TRBD2 may fit D (6 bases each). This clonotype was obtained from a woman in her 30s in good health. The sequenced sample was memory CD4+ T cells sorted from blood. The subset was: CD45RA-negative fraction. The CDR3: CASRQSGAGEQFF. CDR3 in DNA: TGTGCCAGTAGACAATCGGGGGCCGGGGAGCAGTTCTTC.